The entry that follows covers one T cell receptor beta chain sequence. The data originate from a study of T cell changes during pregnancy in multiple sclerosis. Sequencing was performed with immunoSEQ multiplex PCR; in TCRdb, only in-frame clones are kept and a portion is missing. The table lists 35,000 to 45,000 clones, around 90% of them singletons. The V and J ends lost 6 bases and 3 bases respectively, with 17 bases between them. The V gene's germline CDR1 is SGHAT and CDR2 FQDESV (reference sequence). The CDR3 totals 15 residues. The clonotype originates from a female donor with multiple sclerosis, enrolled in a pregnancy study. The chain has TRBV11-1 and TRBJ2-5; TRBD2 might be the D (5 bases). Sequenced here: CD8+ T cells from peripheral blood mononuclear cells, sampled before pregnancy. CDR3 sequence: CASSSLRGPKETQYF. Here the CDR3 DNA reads TGTGCCAGCAGTTCCCTGCGAGGGCCTAAAGAGACCCAGTACTTC.